This T cell receptor (beta chain) was profiled in a study of blood T cell repertoires in COVID-19. Data came from immunoSEQ multiplex PCR; TCRdb stores just in-frame clones and leaves some out. The sample shows roughly 200,000 clones, more than 75% of them seen only once. The CDR3 has 13 amino acids. Trimming took 9 bases from V and 6 from J, leaving 14 bases between them. The germline gives CDR1 MGHRA, CDR2 YSYEKL. Source material: peripheral blood. The clonotype comes from a man aged 35 to 55 with active or convalescent COVID-19. The rearrangement uses TRBV4-1 and TRBJ1-4; D is unresolved. The CDR3 spells CASRAAGYEKLFF. The CDR3, as DNA: TGCGCCAGTAGAGCGGCAGGCTATGAAAAACTGTTTTTT.